This TCR beta chain was documented in a study of neoadjuvant anti-PD-1 for oral cavity cancer. Looking at the study overall: Patients without progression received a fourth nivolumab dose around day 43, then surgical resection on days 50-56. General study findings and limits: Post-nivolumab, blood T cell clonality was significantly elevated in non-responders.

These oral cavity squamous cell carcinomas were HPV-negative and locally advanced. Libraries were prepared by immunoSEQ multiplex PCR; TCRdb keeps only in-frame clonotypes and omits some of them. The table includes 11,000 to 15,000 clones, around 75% detected once. To note about this clone: The antigen is undetermined.

Germline V gives CDR1 GTSNPN, CDR2 SVGIG (reference sequence). The CDR3 is 14 amino acids. V was pared by 2 bases and J by 6 bases, with 17 bases between. This receptor was taken from a person aged 35 to 85 with oral cavity squamous cell carcinoma. The material was PBMCs, obtained before nivolumab (anti-PD-1) treatment. The chain recombines TRBV30 with TRBJ2-7, with a weak D call TRBD2 (5 bases). The CDR3 nucleotides read TGTGCCTGGAGTCGACTGAGGACTGGACTCGAGCAGTACTTC. Amino acid sequence: CAWSRLRTGLEQYF.